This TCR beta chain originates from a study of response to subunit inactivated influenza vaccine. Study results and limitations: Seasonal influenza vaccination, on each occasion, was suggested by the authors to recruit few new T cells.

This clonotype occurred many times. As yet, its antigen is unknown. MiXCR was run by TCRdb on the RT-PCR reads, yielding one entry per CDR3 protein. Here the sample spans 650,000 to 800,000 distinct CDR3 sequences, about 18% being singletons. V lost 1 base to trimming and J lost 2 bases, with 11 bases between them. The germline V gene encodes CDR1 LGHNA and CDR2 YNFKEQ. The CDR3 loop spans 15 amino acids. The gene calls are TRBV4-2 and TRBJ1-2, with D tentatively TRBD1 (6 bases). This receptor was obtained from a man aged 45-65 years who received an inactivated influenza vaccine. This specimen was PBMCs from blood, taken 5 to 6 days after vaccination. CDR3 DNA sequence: TGTGCCAGCAGCCAAGTTGAGGGACAAAACTATGGCTACACCTTC. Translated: CASSQVEGQNYGYTF.